This T cell receptor beta chain originates from a study of Graves' ophthalmopathy and Graves' hyperthyroidism. The study's findings and limits: It was with about 71% sensitivity and around 72% specificity that the model predicted ophthalmopathy progression.

Remarks on this clonotype: Its specificity is not known.

Per the germline V gene, CDR1 is SGHRS and CDR2 is YFSETQ. The CDR3 length is 13 residues. Trimming took off 4 bases at V and 1 base at J, with 8 bases between the two ends. RNA transcripts were the template, and TCR beta CDR3 regions were amplified from them. RT-PCR with HTBI primers came first, then second-round multiplex PCR. From the multiplex PCR reads, TCRdb called clonotypes with MiXCR, one entry per CDR3 protein. The sample has approximately 160,000 distinct CDR3 sequences; over 35% are singletons. The sequencing sample was made of peripheral blood. V usage is TRBV5-1 and J usage is TRBJ1-1; weak D call: TRBD1 (5 bases). The receptor was derived from a woman aged 40 to 55 with Graves' ophthalmopathy. In nucleotides, the CDR3 is TGCGCCAGCAGCGCCGGACAGAACACTGAAGCTTTCTTT. This gives the protein CASSAGQNTEAFF.